The 14 T cell receptor beta chains listed next were all sequenced from one sample in a study of T cell changes during pregnancy in multiple sclerosis (dated by TCRdb to about 2019). Libraries were constructed by the immunoSEQ multiplex PCR assay. TCRdb holds this immuneACCESS table with in-frame rearrangements only. Some clones are missing; in checked studies, unresolved V genes explain under half, and the rest has no known cause. A total of 60,000 to 75,000 clones appear in this sample, about 91% of them only once. The top ten clonotypes cover about 1.6% of the sample. The material was peripheral blood, obtained after pregnancy. The receptors derive from a female donor with multiple sclerosis, enrolled in a pregnancy study.

A word on this clone: The junction differs from germline at one of its ends, possibly a read error. The rearrangement joins TRBV7-7 to TRBJ2-2, with 9 bases aligning to TRBD1. Germline lookup yields CDR1 SSHAT and CDR2 FNYEAQ (reference sequence). This CDR3 is 14 amino acids long. DNA for the CDR3: TGTGCTAGCAGCTTAGGGACAGGGCACGGGGAGCTGTTTTTT. The encoded protein is CASSLGTGHGELFF.

The V call is TRBV28, the J call TRBJ1-3, with 10 bases fitting TRBD1. The CDR3 spans 16 residues. With 5 bases clipped from V and 2 bases from J, the junction kept 6 bases outside the gene matches. CDR1 is MDHEN and CDR2 is SYDVKM in the germline V gene. CDR3 amino acids: CASSPPGTGAGNTIYF. CDR3 bases: TGTGCCAGCAGTCCCCCCGGGACAGGGGCTGGAAACACCATATATTTT. The entire variable domain, with the rest obtained from reference TRBV28 and TRBJ1-3, is as follows: DVKVTQSSRYLVKRTGEKVFLECVQDMDHENMFWYRQDPGLGLRLIYFSYDVKMKEKGDIPEGYSVSREKKERFSLILESASTNQTSMYLCASSPPGTGAGNTIYFGEGSWLTVV.

This clone has just a few counts. V and J are TRBV27 and TRBJ1-1, with D maybe TRBD1 (5 bases). Trimming left V 8 bases short and J 10 bases short, with 17 bases between. The V gene's germline CDR1 is MNHEY and CDR2 SMNVEV (reference sequence). This CDR3 contains 12 residues. Here the CDR3 DNA reads TGTGCCAGCGATCGGACAAGGTGGCGAGCTTTCTTT. Translating it yields CASDRTRWRAFF.

This CDR3 is CASSSWDTSSSYEQYF. In DNA form, the CDR3 reads TGTGCCAGCAGCTCCTGGGACACCTCATCCTCCTACGAGCAGTACTTC. J is TRBJ2-7 and V is TRBV7-6; D might be TRBD1 (6 bases). Germline values: CDR1 SGHVS, CDR2 FNYEAQ. V was trimmed by 4 bases and J by 0 bases, leaving 16 bases between them. This CDR3 comprises 16 residues.

This chain connects TRBV5-6 to TRBJ1-3; 12 positions match TRBD1. With 4 bases clipped from V and 9 bases from J, the junction kept 8 bases outside the gene matches. Germline CDR1 is SGHDT and CDR2 is YYEEEE. The CDR3 runs 15 residues. The CDR3 sequence is CASSPRDRGLSTIYF. The DNA of the CDR3 is TGTGCCAGCAGCCCCCGGGACAGGGGGCTCAGCACCATATATTTT.

This sequence joins TRBV6-5 and TRBJ2-3; 7 bases match TRBD2. Germline V lookup: CDR1 MNHEY, CDR2 SVGAGI. Unmatched junction bases numbered 5, after V lost 10 bases and J lost 1 base. The CDR3 is 13 amino acids. In DNA, the CDR3 is TGTGCCACCTACCTAGCGGGCACAGATACGCAGTATTTT. Translation: CATYLAGTDTQYF.

J is TRBJ1-1 and V is TRBV4-2, with D possibly TRBD1 on 5 matching bases. V lost 0 bases to trimming and J lost 4 bases, with 9 bases between them. The CDR3 consists of 14 residues. Germline V gene lookup returns CDR1 LGHNA and CDR2 YNFKEQ. The CDR3 DNA sequence: TGTGCCAGCAGCCAAGAATCGGGGGGCACTGAAGCTTTCTTT. Translated, it gives CASSQESGGTEAFF.

In its sample, this clone was seen once. This chain uses TRBV9 with TRBJ2-7, with 10 bases fitting TRBD2. CDR3 size: 15 residues. After removal of 3 bases from V and 1 base from J, the junction contained 4 bases not matched to a gene. The V gene's germline CDR1 is SGDLS and CDR2 YYNGEE. CDR3 sequence reads: CASSDSGRGSYEQYF. The CDR3 nucleotides are TGTGCCAGCAGCGACAGCGGGAGGGGGTCCTACGAGCAGTACTTC. The whole variable domain, filled in from reference TRBV9 and TRBJ2-7, reads DSGVTQTPKHLITATGQRVTLRCSPRSGDLSVYWYQQSLDQGLQFLIQYYNGEERAKGNILERFSAQQFPDLHSELNLSSLELGDSALYFCASSDSGRGSYEQYFGPGTRLTVT.

The gene calls are TRBV5-4 and TRBJ2-3; 8 bases align to TRBD2. The junction had 7 bases not matched to a gene; V was cut back by 3 bases and J by 10 bases. Germline CDR1 and CDR2: SGHNT and YYREEE (reference sequence). This CDR3 contains 13 residues. The CDR3 DNA reads as TGTGCCAGCAGCTCCCAAAGCGGGAGTGCGCAGTATTTT. Its translation: CASSSQSGSAQYF. The full variable domain, rest sourced from reference TRBV5-4 and TRBJ2-3, is ETGVTQSPTHLIKTRGQQVTLRCSSQSGHNTVSWYQQALGQGPQFIFQYYREEENGRGNFPPRFSGLQFPNYSSELNVNALELDDSALYLCASSSQSGSAQYFGPGTRLTVL.

V gene TRBV21-1 combines with J gene TRBJ2-7; the DNA was not used to check the table's D call, TRBD1. TRBV21-1 is tagged as a pseudogene. This CDR3 is 14 amino acids long. In DNA form, the CDR3 reads TGTGCCAGCAGCAACCAACAGAGCTCCTACGAGCAGTACTTC. Translated: CASSNQQSSYEQYF.

The rearrangement links TRBV29-1 to TRBJ2-3, with D maybe TRBD1 (6 bases). This CDR3 spans 14 amino acids. Germline V gene sequence: CDR1 SQVTM, CDR2 ANQGSEA. The V gene lost 3 bases and the J gene lost 6 bases, with 16 bases spanning the gap. DNA for the CDR3: TGCAGCGTTGACTCGCCAGGGGCGCAGGATACGCAGTATTTT. Translation gives CSVDSPGAQDTQYF.

This clone showed up just once. The rearrangement uses TRBV18 and TRBJ2-3, with D uncertain. The V end was cut by 4 bases, the J end by 2 bases, with 10 bases between. The CDR3 extends over 14 amino acids. Germline CDR1 and CDR2: KGHSH and LQKENI. The CDR3 DNA follows: TGTGCCAGCTCACTTGACATCCACACAGATACGCAGTATTTT. It is translated as CASSLDIHTDTQYF.

The V gene is TRBV6-5, the J gene TRBJ1-1; D may be TRBD1 (5 bases). The germline CDR1 and CDR2 sequences are MNHEY and SVGAGI. The CDR3 is 14 residues long. Trimming removed 2 bases at V and 2 bases at J, with 9 bases between. The CDR3: CASSYETENTEAFF. In DNA, the CDR3 is TGTGCCAGCAGTTACGAGACAGAAAACACTGAAGCTTTCTTT.

This clone was found once. V gene TRBV18 combines with J gene TRBJ2-7; TRBD2 is a possible D gene (6 bases). V was cut by 5 bases and J by 9 bases, with 17 bases left in between. CDR1 KGHSH and CDR2 LQKENI come from the germline V gene. This CDR3 has 13 amino acids. The DNA for the CDR3 is TGTGCCAGCTCAATCCAAAGGGACTCGGTGCAGTACTTC. Amino acid sequence: CASSIQRDSVQYF.